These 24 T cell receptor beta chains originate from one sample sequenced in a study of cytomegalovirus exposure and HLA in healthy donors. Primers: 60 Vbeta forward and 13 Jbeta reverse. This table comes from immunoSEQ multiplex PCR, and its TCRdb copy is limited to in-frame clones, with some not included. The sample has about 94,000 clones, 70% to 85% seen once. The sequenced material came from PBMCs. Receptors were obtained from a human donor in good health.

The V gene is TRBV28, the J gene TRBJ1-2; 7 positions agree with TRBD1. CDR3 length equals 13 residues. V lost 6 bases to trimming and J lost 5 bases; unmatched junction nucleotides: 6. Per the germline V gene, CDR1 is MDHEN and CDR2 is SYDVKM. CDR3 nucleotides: TGTGCCAGCAGCCGGGACAGTGTTTATGGCTACACCTTC. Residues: CASSRDSVYGYTF.

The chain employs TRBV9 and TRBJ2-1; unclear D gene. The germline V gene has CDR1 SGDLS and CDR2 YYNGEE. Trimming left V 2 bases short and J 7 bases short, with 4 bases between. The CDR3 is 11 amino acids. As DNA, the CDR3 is TGTGCCAGCAGCGTGGCAAATGAGCAGTTCTTC. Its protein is CASSVANEQFF.

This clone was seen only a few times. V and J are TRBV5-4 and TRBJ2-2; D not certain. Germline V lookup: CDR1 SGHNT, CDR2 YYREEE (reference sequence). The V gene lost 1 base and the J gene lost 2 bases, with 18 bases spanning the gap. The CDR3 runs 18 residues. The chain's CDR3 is CASSLHQTPRYNTGELFF. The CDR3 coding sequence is TGTGCCAGCAGCTTGCACCAGACACCTCGATACAACACCGGGGAGCTGTTTTTT.

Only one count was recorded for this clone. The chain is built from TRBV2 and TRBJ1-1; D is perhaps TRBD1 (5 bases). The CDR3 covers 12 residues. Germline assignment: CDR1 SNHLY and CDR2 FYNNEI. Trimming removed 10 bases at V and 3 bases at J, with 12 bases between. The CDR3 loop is CAIYKGDTEAFF. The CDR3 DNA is TGTGCCATCTATAAAGGGGACACTGAAGCTTTCTTT. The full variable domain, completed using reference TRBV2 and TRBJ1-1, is EPEVTQTPSHQVTQMGQEVILRCVPISNHLYFYWYRQILGQKVEFLVSFYNNEISEKSEIFDDQFSVERPDGSNFTLKIRSTKLEDSAMYFCAIYKGDTEAFFGQGTRLTVV.

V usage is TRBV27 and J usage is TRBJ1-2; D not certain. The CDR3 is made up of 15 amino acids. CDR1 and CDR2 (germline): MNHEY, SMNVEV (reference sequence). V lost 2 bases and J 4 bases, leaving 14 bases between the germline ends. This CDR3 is CASSLRSDTTYGYTF. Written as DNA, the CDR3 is TGTGCCAGCAGTTTACGTTCCGACACCACCTATGGCTACACCTTC.

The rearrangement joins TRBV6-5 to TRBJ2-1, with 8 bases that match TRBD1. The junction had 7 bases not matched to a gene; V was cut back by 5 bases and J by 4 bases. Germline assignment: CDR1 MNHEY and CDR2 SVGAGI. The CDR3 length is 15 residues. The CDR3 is CASSTAGTGYNEQFF. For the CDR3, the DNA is TGTGCCAGCAGTACCGCCGGGACAGGATACAATGAGCAGTTCTTC.

CDR3 amino acids: CASRRMSGTGELFF. CDR3 nucleotide sequence: TGCGCCAGTAGGCGGATGTCGGGAACCGGGGAGCTGTTTTTT. The gene calls are TRBV5-1 and TRBJ2-2; TRBD2 is a possible D gene (5 bases). V lost 8 bases to trimming and J lost 5 bases, with 16 bases between them. The CDR3 runs to 14 residues. CDR1 and CDR2 from the germline V gene are SGHRS and YFSETQ.

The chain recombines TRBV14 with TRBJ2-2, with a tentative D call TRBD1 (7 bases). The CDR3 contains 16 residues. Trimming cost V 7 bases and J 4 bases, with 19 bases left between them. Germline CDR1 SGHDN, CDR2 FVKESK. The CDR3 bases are TGTGCCAGCACCCCGAGGCGGCAGGGGGGCACCGGGGAGCTGTTTTTT. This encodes CASTPRRQGGTGELFF.

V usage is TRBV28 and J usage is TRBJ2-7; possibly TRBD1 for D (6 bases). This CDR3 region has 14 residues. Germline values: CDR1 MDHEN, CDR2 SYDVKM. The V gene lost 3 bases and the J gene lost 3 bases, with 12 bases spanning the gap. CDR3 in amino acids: CASSFRGPIYEQYF. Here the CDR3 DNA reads TGTGCCAGCAGTTTCAGGGGACCTATCTACGAGCAGTACTTC.

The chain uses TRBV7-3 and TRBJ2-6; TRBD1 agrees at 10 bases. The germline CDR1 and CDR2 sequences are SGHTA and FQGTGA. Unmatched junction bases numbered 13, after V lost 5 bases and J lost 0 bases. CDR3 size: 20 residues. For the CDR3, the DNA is TGTGCCAGCAGCCCGCTGGGGACAGGGGAGGTAGGCTCTGGGGCCAACGTCCTGACTTTC. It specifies CASSPLGTGEVGSGANVLTF.

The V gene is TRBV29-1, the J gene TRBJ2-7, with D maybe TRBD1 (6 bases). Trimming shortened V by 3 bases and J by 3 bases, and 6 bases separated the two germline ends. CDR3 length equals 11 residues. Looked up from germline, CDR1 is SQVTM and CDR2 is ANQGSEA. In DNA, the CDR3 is TGCAGCGTTGACAGGGGCTACGAGCAGTACTTC. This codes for CSVDRGYEQYF.

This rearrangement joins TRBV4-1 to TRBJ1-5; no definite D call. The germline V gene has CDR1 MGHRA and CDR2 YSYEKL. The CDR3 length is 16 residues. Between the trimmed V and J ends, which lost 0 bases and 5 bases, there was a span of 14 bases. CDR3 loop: CASSQESREVDQPQHF. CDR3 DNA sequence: TGCGCCAGCAGCCAAGAGAGTCGGGAGGTGGATCAGCCCCAGCATTTT.

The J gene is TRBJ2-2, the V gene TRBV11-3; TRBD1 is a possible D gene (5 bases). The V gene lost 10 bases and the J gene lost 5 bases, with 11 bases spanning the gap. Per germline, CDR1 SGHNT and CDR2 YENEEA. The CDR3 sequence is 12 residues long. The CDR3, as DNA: TGTGCCACCCAGGGAACGACCGGGGAGCTGTTTTTT. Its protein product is CATQGTTGELFF.

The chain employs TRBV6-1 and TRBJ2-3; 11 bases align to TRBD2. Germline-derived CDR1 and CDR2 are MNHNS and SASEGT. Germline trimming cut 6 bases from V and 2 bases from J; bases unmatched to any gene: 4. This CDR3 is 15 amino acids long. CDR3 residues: CASSRLAGHTDTQYF. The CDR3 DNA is TGTGCCAGCAGCCGACTAGCGGGACACACAGATACGCAGTATTTT.

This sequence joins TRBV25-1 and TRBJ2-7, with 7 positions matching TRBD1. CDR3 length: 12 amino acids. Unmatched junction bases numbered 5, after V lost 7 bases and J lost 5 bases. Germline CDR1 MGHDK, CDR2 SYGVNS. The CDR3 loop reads CASNHRGDEQYF. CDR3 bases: TGTGCCAGCAATCACAGGGGCGACGAGCAGTACTTC.

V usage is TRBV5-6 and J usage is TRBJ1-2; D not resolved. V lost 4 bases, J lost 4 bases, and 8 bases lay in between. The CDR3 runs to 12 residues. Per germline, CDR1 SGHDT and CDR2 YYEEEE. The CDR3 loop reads CASSPLGYGYTF. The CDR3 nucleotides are TGTGCCAGCAGCCCGCTCGGCTATGGCTACACCTTC.

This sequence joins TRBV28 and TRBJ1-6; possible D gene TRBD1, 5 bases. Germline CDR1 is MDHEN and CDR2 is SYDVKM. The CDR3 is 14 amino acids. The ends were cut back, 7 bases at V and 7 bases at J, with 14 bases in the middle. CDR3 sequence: CASILSQGNSPLHF. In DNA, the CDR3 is TGTGCCAGCATTCTATCGCAGGGCAATTCACCCCTCCACTTT.

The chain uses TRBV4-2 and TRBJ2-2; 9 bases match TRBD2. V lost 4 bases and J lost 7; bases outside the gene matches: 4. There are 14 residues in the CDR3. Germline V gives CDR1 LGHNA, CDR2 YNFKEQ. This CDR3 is CASSPSGVIGELFF. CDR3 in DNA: TGTGCCAGCAGCCCTAGCGGGGTTATCGGGGAGCTGTTTTTT.

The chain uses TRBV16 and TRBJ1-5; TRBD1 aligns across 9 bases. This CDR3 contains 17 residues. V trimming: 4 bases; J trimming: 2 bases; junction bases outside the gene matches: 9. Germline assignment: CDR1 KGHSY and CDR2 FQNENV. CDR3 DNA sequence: TGTGCCAGCAGCCCACCGGGGACAGGGAGAGGCAATCAGCCCCAGCATTTT. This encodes CASSPPGTGRGNQPQHF.

The CDR3 nucleotides are TGTGCCAGCACCAACAGGCAGAACACTGAAGCTTTCTTT. This translates into CASTNRQNTEAFF. The gene calls are TRBV25-1 and TRBJ1-1, with D perhaps TRBD1 (5 bases). The V end was cut by 7 bases, the J end by 1 base, with 10 bases between. Germline lookup yields CDR1 MGHDK and CDR2 SYGVNS. The CDR3 consists of 13 residues. The full variable domain, its missing parts supplied by reference TRBV25-1 and TRBJ1-1, is EADIYQTPRYLVIGTGKKITLECSQTMGHDKMYWYQQDPGMELHLIHYSYGVNSTEKGDLSSESTVSRIRTEHFPLTLESARPSHTSQYLCASTNRQNTEAFFGQGTRLTVV.

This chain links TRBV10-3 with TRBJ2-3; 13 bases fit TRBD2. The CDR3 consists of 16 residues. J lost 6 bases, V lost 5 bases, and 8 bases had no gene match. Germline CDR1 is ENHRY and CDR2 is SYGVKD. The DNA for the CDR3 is TGTGCCATCAGTAGTCGGACTAGCGGGGGAGGGGATACGCAGTATTTT. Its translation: CAISSRTSGGGDTQYF.

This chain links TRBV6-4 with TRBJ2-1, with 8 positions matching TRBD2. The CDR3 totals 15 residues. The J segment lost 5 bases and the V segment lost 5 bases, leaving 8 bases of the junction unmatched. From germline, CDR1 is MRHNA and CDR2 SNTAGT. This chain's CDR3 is CASSIRGGYNNEQFF. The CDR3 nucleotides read TGTGCCAGCAGTATCCGGGGGGGCTACAACAATGAGCAGTTCTTC.

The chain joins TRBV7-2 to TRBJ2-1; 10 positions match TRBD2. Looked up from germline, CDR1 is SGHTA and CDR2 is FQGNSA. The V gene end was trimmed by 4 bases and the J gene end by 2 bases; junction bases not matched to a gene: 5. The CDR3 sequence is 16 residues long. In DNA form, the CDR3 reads TGTGCCAGCAGCTCCTTAGCGGGAGGTACCTACAATGAGCAGTTCTTC. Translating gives CASSSLAGGTYNEQFF.

The CDR3 DNA reads TGTGCCAGCAGTCCCCATATTGGACTAGCGGGGGCGGTAAACATTCAGTACTTC. Amino acids: CASSPHIGLAGAVNIQYF. The chain employs TRBV28 and TRBJ2-4, with 13 bases fitting TRBD2. Germline CDR1 and CDR2: MDHEN and SYDVKM. The CDR3 covers 18 residues. Trimming at V came to 5 bases and at J to 6 bases, leaving 13 bases not matched to a gene.